This is a list of T cell receptor beta chains from one sample in a study of early T cells in non-severe SARS-CoV-2 infection. TCRdb called the 5' RACE reads again in MiXCR, with one record for every CDR3 protein. The repertoire holds more than 85,000 distinct CDR3 sequences, with over 10% as singletons. Specimen: whole blood, collected at baseline. These receptor sequences come from an adult who was a healthcare worker with PCR-confirmed SARS-CoV-2 infection or an uninfected control (not recorded which). CDR3s include the opening cysteine and the closing phenylalanine or tryptophan. D genes are given only for firm matches. The size entry is marked missing in some rows and otherwise reads once, few, many or a size class.

CDR3nt	CDR3aa	abundance	v_gene	j_gene	d_gene
TGTGCCAGCAGCCCTGGGCTACTCCGAAGTTTCAACAGGGGGGCCGGGGAGCTGTTTTTT	CASSPGLLRSFNRGAGELFF	NA	TRBV7-2	TRBJ2-2	TRBD1
TGTGCCAGCAGCTTAGCTCCGGGACAGAACACTGAAGCTTTCTTT	CASSLAPGQNTEAFF	NA	TRBV7-2	TRBJ1-1	NA
TGTGCCAGCAGCGGACAGGGGGCTCCCCTTGACTACGAGCAGTACTTC	CASSGQGAPLDYEQYF	NA	TRBV25-1	TRBJ2-7	TRBD1
TGTGCCAGTACGGGACAGGGAAGCAATCAGCCCCAGCATTTT	CASTGQGSNQPQHF	few	TRBV19	TRBJ1-5	TRBD1
TGCGCCAGCAGCTTGGGGGGAGCGACTGAAGCTTTCTTT	CASSLGGATEAFF	few	TRBV5-1	TRBJ1-1	NA
TGCGCCAGCAGCTTCGTCGGGCCAAGCACAGATACGCAGTATTTT	CASSFVGPSTDTQYF	NA	TRBV5-1	TRBJ2-3	NA
TGTGCCGGAGCTCGGGACTCGCCCCCAGAGACCCAGTACTTC	CAGARDSPPETQYF	few	TRBV6-6	TRBJ2-5	NA
TGTGCCAGCAGCTTAGAAGCTCTAGCGAACACCGGGGAGCTGTTTTTT	CASSLEALANTGELFF	NA	TRBV5-4	TRBJ2-2	NA
TGTGCCAGCTCACTACTCAGGGACTACGCATCTAGCACAGATACGCAGTATTTT	CASSLLRDYASSTDTQYF	NA	TRBV18	TRBJ2-3	TRBD2
TGTGCCAGCAGCGTAGCCGACAGATTAACCGGGGAGCTGTTTTTT	CASSVADRLTGELFF	NA	TRBV9	TRBJ2-2	NA
TGTGCCAGCGGTCATAGCGGGGGGCACGAGCAGTACTTC	CASGHSGGHEQYF	few	TRBV28	TRBJ2-7	TRBD2
TGTGCCAGCAGTTCCAGGGGTTGGGATGAGCAGTTCTTC	CASSSRGWDEQFF	NA	TRBV12-3/TRBV12-4	TRBJ2-1	NA
TGTGCCAGCAGCCGATACCCAGAGAATCAAGAGACCCAGTACTTC	CASSRYPENQETQYF	few	TRBV4-2	TRBJ2-5	NA
TGTGCCAGCAGCCGGACAGGGGTTACTGAAGCTTTCTTT	CASSRTGVTEAFF	NA	TRBV7-6	TRBJ1-1	TRBD1
TGTGCCAGCAGTTACTCCCCCGCCTCAGCGGGCTATGGCTACACCTTC	CASSYSPASAGYGYTF	many	TRBV6-5	TRBJ1-2	NA
TGTGCCAGCAGCCCATGGGCGACAGGGGCTGGCGGTGAAAAACTGTTTTTT	CASSPWATGAGGEKLFF	NA	TRBV4-2	TRBJ1-4	TRBD1
TGCAGTGCTAGCGCCTGGACAGGGGATAACACTGAAGCTTTCTTT	CSASAWTGDNTEAFF	NA	TRBV20-1	TRBJ1-1	TRBD1
TGCAGTGCTAGACCTAGGATCTACGAGCAGTACTTC	CSARPRIYEQYF	many	TRBV20-1	TRBJ2-7	NA
TGTGCCAGCTCACCACGAGATAAACTAGCGGATGAGCAGTTCTTC	CASSPRDKLADEQFF	few	TRBV18	TRBJ2-1	TRBD2
TGCGCCAGCAGCCAAGTCAGGGCAAGCTCCTATAATTCACCCCTCCACTTT	CASSQVRASSYNSPLHF	many	TRBV4-1	TRBJ1-6	NA
TGCAGCGTTGGTCAGTCTAAGCGGGAGACCCAGTACTTC	CSVGQSKRETQYF	many	TRBV29-1	TRBJ2-5	NA
TGTGCCAGCAGCGCGTATGCCGGGACAGCTGAAAACATTCAGTACTTC	CASSAYAGTAENIQYF	many	TRBV9	TRBJ2-4	TRBD1
TGTGCCAGCAGCTTAGAGGTGGCAGTCTATGGCTACACCTTC	CASSLEVAVYGYTF	many	TRBV7-9	TRBJ1-2	NA
TGTGCCAGCAGCGGCGGTTTACGCTCTGGAAACACCATATATTTT	CASSGGLRSGNTIYF	NA	TRBV2	TRBJ1-3	NA
TGCAGCGTTCTAGCGGGAGTACCCCTCAATGAGCAGTTCTTC	CSVLAGVPLNEQFF	NA	TRBV29-1	TRBJ2-1	TRBD2
TGCAGTGCTAGTACGGATCCATACAATGAGCAGTTCTTC	CSASTDPYNEQFF	NA	TRBV20-1	TRBJ2-1	NA
TGTGCCAGCAGCGTAGTAGCAGGGTGGCAGGAGGAGCAGTTCTTC	CASSVVAGWQEEQFF	NA	TRBV9	TRBJ2-1	NA
TGTGCCAGCAGTTTCGGGGTGTCCAAGAGAGAGACCCAGTACTTC	CASSFGVSKRETQYF	few	TRBV12-3/TRBV12-4	TRBJ2-5	NA
TGTGCCAGCAGCCGGTCCCGGCTCTCCACTGAAGCTTTCTTT	CASSRSRLSTEAFF	many	TRBV5-6	TRBJ1-1	NA
TGCAGTGCTATTCGACTAGCGGGAGTCACAGATACGCAGTATTTT	CSAIRLAGVTDTQYF	NA	TRBV20-1	TRBJ2-3	TRBD2
TGCAGTGCGGAAGCAGGTCATGAAAAACTGTTTTTT	CSAEAGHEKLFF	NA	TRBV20-1	TRBJ1-4	NA
TGCAGTGCTAGAGACCTGGGGCGGCGAAATCAGCCCCAGCATTTT	CSARDLGRRNQPQHF	NA	TRBV20-1	TRBJ1-5	NA
TGTGCCAGCGGAAGCGGGGGGCCCGATACGCAGTATTTT	CASGSGGPDTQYF	few	TRBV7-9	TRBJ2-3	TRBD2
TGTGCCAGCAGCTCACCCGGGACATGGGACAATGAGCAGTTCTTC	CASSSPGTWDNEQFF	NA	TRBV7-4	TRBJ2-1	NA
TGTGCCAGCAGCTACGCGACAGGCACTAATGAAAAACTGTTTTTT	CASSYATGTNEKLFF	few	TRBV7-6	TRBJ1-4	NA
TGTGCCAGCAGCTGGACAGGGTTTGGTACAGATACGCAGTATTTT	CASSWTGFGTDTQYF	NA	TRBV7-2	TRBJ2-3	TRBD1
TGCGCCAGCAGTGCTTTTTCAGGAGAGCAGTTCTTC	CASSAFSGEQFF	NA	TRBV10-1	TRBJ2-1	NA
TGTGCCAGCAGCGTAGAGAGGGAGCTGTTTTTT	CASSVERELFF	many	TRBV9	TRBJ2-2	NA
TGTGCCAGCAGAAAAACCGGACAGGGTAAAGATACGCAGTATTTT	CASRKTGQGKDTQYF	NA	TRBV6-2/TRBV6-3	TRBJ2-3	TRBD1
TGCAGCGTTGGGCAGGGGACGGAGACCCAGTACTTC	CSVGQGTETQYF	few	TRBV29-1	TRBJ2-5	NA
TGTGCCAGCAGTTCAGTGGGGGAGACAGGGCGTAGGCAGTTCTTC	CASSSVGETGRRQFF	NA	TRBV25-1	TRBJ2-1	TRBD1
TGTGCCACCCCGGGACAGGACCCCACGGGAGTCCAGCAGTATTTT	CATPGQDPTGVQQYF	NA	TRBV28	TRBJ2-3	TRBD1